Described below is a single TCR beta chain sequence and its context. The naive CD8 population came from CD45RO-negative cells selected for CCR7, without terminally differentiated effector memory CD45RA+ cells. The data were obtained in a study of shared clonotypes between healthy human individuals. This CDR3 region has 11 residues. Per germline, CDR1 GTSNPN and CDR2 SVGIG (reference sequence). Trimming pared 5 bases from V and 8 bases from J, leaving 10 bases between. Data came from immunoSEQ multiplex PCR; TCRdb stores just in-frame clones and leaves some out. The profile shows about 2.1 million clones, about 92% of them singletons.

This chain uses TRBV30 with TRBJ1-3; TRBD1 is a possible D gene (5 bases). The source material was naive CD8+ T cells from PBMCs. This clonotype was sampled from a man aged 18-30 years in good health. Some clones in this sample may be carry-over from other donors' samples. This CDR3 reads CAWGGSYTIYF. The CDR3 DNA is TGTGCCTGGGGGGGGAGTTACACCATATATTTT.